Listed below are T cell receptor beta chains from one sample, sequenced in a study of T-cell reconstitution after alpha-beta-depleted transplantation in children. TCRdb reanalysed the PCR reads using MiXCR and keeps one entry per CDR3 protein. Seen here are 200,000 to 250,000 distinct CDR3 sequences, 11% observed once, and the top ten hold 28%. The sequenced sample was PBMCs, obtained before TCRalphabeta/CD19-depleted stem cell transplant. The source is a child under two years old with acute myeloid leukemia, due to receive a stem cell transplant. Each CDR3 is given with its conserved first and last residue. D genes are given only for firm matches. A row's size may be missing; if present it is once, few, many or a size class.

j_call v_call clone_size d_call cdr3_aa cdr3_nt
TRBJ2-6 TRBV28 few . CASSSPVPGANVLTF TGTGCCAGCAGTTCGCCCGTCCCTGGGGCCAACGTCCTGACTTTC
TRBJ2-3 TRBV20-1 . TRBD2 CSARVGTSGTDTQYF TGCAGTGCTAGAGTGGGGACTAGCGGTACAGATACGCAGTATTTT
TRBJ2-1 TRBV27 few TRBD2 CASSPSSGETYNEQFF TGTGCCAGCAGTCCATCTAGCGGAGAGACCTACAATGAGCAGTTCTTC
TRBJ2-1 TRBV27 many . CASNNYGQEQFF TGTGCCAGCAACAATTACGGACAGGAGCAGTTCTTC
TRBJ2-3 TRBV29-1 many TRBD2 CSVGRLAGPLPDTQYF TGCAGCGTTGGCCGACTAGCGGGACCCCTGCCAGATACGCAGTATTTT
TRBJ1-4 TRBV20-1 many . CSARVQNEKLFF TGCAGTGCTAGAGTTCAGAATGAAAAACTGTTTTTT
TRBJ2-5 TRBV7-9 few . CASSLRGKETQYF TGTGCCAGCAGCTTACGGGGGAAAGAGACCCAGTACTTC
TRBJ2-3 TRBV11-2 many . CASSSGFRADTQYF TGTGCCAGCAGCTCAGGGTTCAGGGCAGATACGCAGTATTTT
TRBJ2-4 TRBV20-1 many . CSARAGEIGYLAKNIQYF TGCAGTGCTAGAGCGGGAGAGATAGGTTATCTAGCCAAAAACATTCAGTACTTC
TRBJ2-1 TRBV20-1 . TRBD2 CSARVPPGLAGDYNEQFF TGCAGTGCTAGAGTCCCCCCTGGACTAGCGGGGGACTACAATGAGCAGTTCTTC
TRBJ2-2 TRBV5-1 many TRBD2 CASSLLNGRSTGELFF TGCGCCAGCAGCTTGTTAAACGGGAGGAGTACCGGGGAGCTGTTTTTT
TRBJ1-2 TRBV12-3/TRBV12-4 many TRBD1 CASSFSGQGVGYTF TGTGCCAGCAGTTTTTCAGGACAGGGTGTAGGCTACACCTTC
TRBJ2-7 TRBV5-1 many . CASRATVTYEQYF TGCGCCAGCAGGGCTACAGTGACCTACGAGCAGTACTTC
TRBJ1-1 TRBV12-3/TRBV12-4 . . CASRESGTVNTEAFF TGTGCCAGCAGAGAGTCCGGGACGGTGAACACTGAAGCTTTCTTT
TRBJ2-1 TRBV6-1 many . CASGTDPREEQFF TGTGCCAGCGGGACAGACCCTCGGGAGGAGCAGTTCTTC
TRBJ1-1 TRBV20-1 many TRBD1 CSARTGKTEAFF TGCAGTGCGAGGACAGGGAAGACTGAAGCTTTCTTT
TRBJ2-5 TRBV12-3/TRBV12-4 many TRBD2 CASSLVTSGGLGETQYF TGTGCCAGCAGTTTGGTGACTAGCGGGGGGCTCGGGGAGACCCAGTACTTC
TRBJ2-2 TRBV12-3/TRBV12-4 many . CASRSQRFTGELFF TGTGCCAGCAGGTCACAGCGGTTCACCGGGGAGCTGTTTTTT
TRBJ1-2 TRBV7-6 few . CASSSRGGGSGYTF TGTGCCAGCAGCTCTAGGGGAGGGGGAAGCGGCTACACCTTC
TRBJ2-3 TRBV7-2 few TRBD2 CASRLTSGRVRADTQYF TGTGCCAGCAGACTCACTAGCGGGAGGGTGAGGGCAGATACGCAGTATTTT
TRBJ1-2 TRBV7-3 many . CASGAPDYGYTF TGTGCCAGCGGTGCTCCGGACTATGGCTACACCTTC
TRBJ2-3 TRBV12-3/TRBV12-4 many TRBD1 CASTPVYRGRADTQYF TGTGCCAGCACCCCAGTTTACAGGGGGCGGGCAGATACGCAGTATTTT
TRBJ2-1 TRBV9 many . CASSTLIHNEQFF TGTGCCAGCAGCACCCTAATCCACAATGAGCAGTTCTTC
TRBJ2-3 TRBV5-1 many . CASEGTSSTDTQYF TGCGCCAGCGAGGGGACCTCTAGCACAGATACGCAGTATTTT
TRBJ2-5 TRBV5-8 many . CASSFSPRETQYF TGTGCCAGCAGCTTCTCGCCCCGGGAGACCCAGTACTTC
TRBJ2-7 TRBV27 many TRBD2 CASGRLAGLGYEQYF TGTGCCAGCGGGAGACTAGCGGGATTAGGCTACGAGCAGTACTTC
TRBJ1-6 TRBV14 many . CASSHPSGFYNSPLHF TGTGCCAGCAGCCACCCGAGCGGGTTCTATAATTCACCCCTCCACTTT
TRBJ1-2 TRBV2 few . CASSWADSYGYTF TGTGCCAGCAGTTGGGCAGATAGCTATGGCTACACCTTC
TRBJ1-3 TRBV9 many . CASSVDVGKAGNTIYF TGTGCCAGCAGCGTAGACGTCGGGAAGGCTGGAAACACCATATATTTT
TRBJ2-7 TRBV20-1 many . CSARAGAYEQYF TGCAGTGCTAGAGCGGGAGCCTACGAGCAGTACTTC
TRBJ2-2 TRBV28 . TRBD2 CASSPSGGLTGELFF TGTGCCAGCAGCCCGAGCGGGGGGCTCACCGGGGAGCTGTTTTTT
TRBJ2-7 TRBV7-6 many TRBD2 CASSLERIAGSYEQYF TGTGCCAGCAGCTTGGAACGGATAGCGGGCTCCTACGAGCAGTACTTC
TRBJ2-7 TRBV7-2 many TRBD1 CASSETGVPYEQYF TGTGCCAGCAGCGAAACAGGGGTACCCTACGAGCAGTACTTC